The rows below give T cell receptor beta chains drawn from one sample of a study of T cell repertoires in cytomegalovirus infection. TCRdb redid the calling of the reads with MiXCR, one entry per CDR3 protein. The profile shows about 530,000 distinct CDR3 sequences, 26% of them singletons. Sample: PBMCs. Receptors originate from a human donor in good health (CMV status not recorded). Some clones in this sample may be carry-over from other donors' samples. CDR3s include the opening cysteine and the closing phenylalanine or tryptophan. A D gene is named only where the DNA matches it firmly. Where a row states a size, it is once, few, many or the class of an expanded clone; other rows omit it.

>TRBJ2-3|few|-|TRBV2
TGTGCCAGCAGGGGGGCGAGAAGCACAGATACGCAGTATTTT
CASRGARSTDTQYF
>TRBJ1-2|-|TRBD1|TRBV28
TGTGCCAGCAGCCGGAACAGGGGAAGTGGCTACACCTTC
CASSRNRGSGYTF
>TRBJ1-2|-|-|TRBV29-1
TGCAGCGTTGGAGAGGACTATGGCTACACCTTC
CSVGEDYGYTF
>TRBJ2-1|-|TRBD1|TRBV5-4
TGTGCCAGCAGCGGCGCAAAACAGGGGGTGGACAATGAGCAGTTCTTC
CASSGAKQGVDNEQFF
>TRBJ2-5|-|TRBD2|TRBV7-3
TGTGCCAGCAGCCCCGGGACTAGCGGGAGGCAAGAGACCCAGTACTTC
CASSPGTSGRQETQYF
>TRBJ2-1|-|-|TRBV6-2/TRBV6-3
TGTGCCAGCAGGGTGGCCCTCTCGCGGCAAGAGCAGTTCTTC
CASRVALSRQEQFF
>TRBJ1-2|many|-|TRBV7-2
TGTGCCAGCACCCCACGCGGGCCGGGAAATGGCTACACCTTC
CASTPRGPGNGYTF
>TRBJ1-5|few|-|TRBV4-1
TGCGCCAGCAGCCAAGAGGACGGGCAGCCCCAGCATTTT
CASSQEDGQPQHF
>TRBJ2-5|-|-|TRBV24-1
TGTGCCACCAGTGAAGGCAGGGCAGTTAGAGAGACCCAGTACTTC
CATSEGRAVRETQYF
>TRBJ2-1|-|-|TRBV5-1
TGCGCCAGCAGCTCACCTAGCGACTCCTACAATGAGCAGTTCTTC
CASSSPSDSYNEQFF
>TRBJ2-1|-|-|TRBV19
TGTGCCAGTAGTATTTTCGAAAATGAGCAGTTCTTC
CASSIFENEQFF
>TRBJ2-7|-|-|TRBV13
TGTGCCAGCAGCCCCCGACAGAGGCCGCACTTC
CASSPRQRPHF
>TRBJ1-4|many|-|TRBV7-2
TGTGCCAGCAGACAGGGCTTTCGGAATGAAAAACTGTTTTTT
CASRQGFRNEKLFF
>TRBJ1-1|-|-|TRBV6-6
TGTGCCAGCAGTTACGAACAGATGGCTGAAGCTTTCTTT
CASSYEQMAEAFF
>TRBJ2-7|many|TRBD2|TRBV7-9
TGTGCCAGCAGCTTAGGAATGAGGACTAGCGGCTACGAGCAGTACTTC
CASSLGMRTSGYEQYF
>TRBJ1-2|-|TRBD1|TRBV4-3
TGCGCCAGCAGCCAAGGATCGGGACAGCTTTATGGCTACACCTTC
CASSQGSGQLYGYTF
>TRBJ2-5|-|TRBD2|TRBV20-1
TGCAGTGCTAGAGATGTAGGGACTAGCGGGAGGGGGCAAGAGACCCAGTACTTC
CSARDVGTSGRGQETQYF